This T cell receptor (beta chain) was recovered during a study of T cells after yellow fever vaccination (dated by TCRdb to about 2019). Background for the entire study: The SMART-Seq v4 Ultra Low Input RNA kit was used to prepare libraries from fractions with low cell numbers. To track T-cell clones before and after primary and booster YFV17D yellow fever vaccination, bulk TCR alpha and beta repertoires were sequenced longitudinally. Two healthy male donors, one aged 18 to 30 and one aged 30 to 40 years, were included in the cohort. Bulk PBMC replicates and cell subsets were isolated from blood drawn at multiple timepoints before and after both primary and secondary immunization. Paper-wide results and their limitations: Because abundant contaminating clonotypes from the bulk population could be contained in FACS-sorted repertoires, computational filtering was required. A small share of clonotypes was detected in both CD4 and CD8 compartments, with the overlap likely arising from convergent recombination. Only a couple of donors were included in the study, so the extent to which the findings can be generalized is limited. After the booster, most of the clones that had expanded following primary vaccination were detected again (roughly 97% of CD4 and around 90% of CD8), which suggests that memory was broadly maintained. The secondary T-cell response was weaker than the primary response but faster, peaking on day 5 instead of day 15.

What the treatment or condition label conveys for this sample: live attenuated yellow fever vaccine strain. Two biological replicates of bulk PBMCs were collected at each blood-draw timepoint. A standard Ficoll-Paque protocol was used to isolate PBMCs from peripheral blood. TriZol was used to extract RNA from bulk PBMCs, from CD4 and CD8 fractions, and from dextramer-positive and dextramer-negative fractions. Notes on this clonotype: The clone's antigen remains unknown. Nothing much larger sits one base from this clone, and base qualities are not available.

Sequencer: Illumina NovaSeq 6000. TCR cDNA was synthesized by 5'RACE template switching, through which a universal primer site and unique molecular identifiers were introduced. Priming for cDNA synthesis came from both the TCR alpha and TCR beta constant segments. Library amplification involved two PCR steps, and the second step added sample barcodes and sequencing adapters. Libraries were sequenced on Illumina HiSeq 2500 (2x100 bp) or NovaSeq (2x150 bp). In the authors' own workflow: Reads were demultiplexed and collapsed into UMI consensus sequences with MIGEC, and V(D)J alignment was performed with MiXCR. Using edgeR on replicate PBMC samples, clonotypes were called vaccine-responding if FDR was below 0.01 and the log2 fold change was above 5 up to day 15. Bulk clonotypes were assigned CD4 or CD8 identity according to which sequenced CD4 or CD8 repertoire held them at higher abundance. TCRdb ran its own pipeline on the public reads, namely fastp trimming at Q25 and MiXCR clone calling, and kept in-frame beta chains. For every CDR3 protein sequence, its rows merge into one entry that carries the most common genes and DNA. The authors' filters were not applied to this entry. In this sample the table shows some 320,000 distinct CDR3 sequences, about 4% of which occur a single time. Of the sample, 20% to 25% is held by the ten largest clones.

The CDR3 has 12 amino acids, counting the end cysteine and phenylalanine. Just CDR3 DNA is preserved here, 36 bases in frame from base 1. The germline V gene sets CDR1 to SGHAT and CDR2 to FQNNGV. Between the V and J ends, shortened by 5 bases and 6 bases respectively, the junction contains 9 bases. This sequence uses TRBV11-2 and TRBJ2-3; 6 matching bases give a weak D call of TRBD1. The source is a man aged 18 to 29 who received the YFV17D yellow fever vaccine. The specimen comprised PBMCs, sampled 5 days after the yellow fever booster vaccination. CDR3 loop: CASSTGSDTQYF. The nucleotides are TGTGCCAGCAGCACAGGGTCCGATACGCAGTATTTT.